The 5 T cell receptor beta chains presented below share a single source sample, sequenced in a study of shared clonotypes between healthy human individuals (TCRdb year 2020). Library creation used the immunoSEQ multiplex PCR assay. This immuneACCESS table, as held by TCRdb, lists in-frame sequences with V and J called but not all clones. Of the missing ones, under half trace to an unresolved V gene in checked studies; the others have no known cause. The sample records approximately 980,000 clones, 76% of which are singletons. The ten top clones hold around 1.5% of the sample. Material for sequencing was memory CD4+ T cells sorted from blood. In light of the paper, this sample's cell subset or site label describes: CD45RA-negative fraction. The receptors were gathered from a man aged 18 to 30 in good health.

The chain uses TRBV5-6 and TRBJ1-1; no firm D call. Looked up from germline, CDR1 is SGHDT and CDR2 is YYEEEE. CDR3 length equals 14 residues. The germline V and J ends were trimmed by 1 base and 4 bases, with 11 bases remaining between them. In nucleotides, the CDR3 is TGTGCCAGCAGCTTGAGAAGGATTGGCACTGAAGCTTTCTTT. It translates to CASSLRRIGTEAFF. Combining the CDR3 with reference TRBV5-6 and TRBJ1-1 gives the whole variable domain DAGVTQSPTHLIKTRGQQVTLRCSPKSGHDTVSWYQQALGQGPQFIFQYYEEEERQRGNFPDRFSGHQFPNYSSELNVNALLLGDSALYLCASSLRRIGTEAFFGQGTRLTVV.

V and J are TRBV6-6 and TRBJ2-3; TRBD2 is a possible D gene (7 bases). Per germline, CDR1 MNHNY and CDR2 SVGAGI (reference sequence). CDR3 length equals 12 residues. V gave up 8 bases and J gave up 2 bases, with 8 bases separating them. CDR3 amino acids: CASRGATDTQYF. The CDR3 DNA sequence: TGTGCCAGCCGGGGGGCCACAGATACGCAGTATTTT.

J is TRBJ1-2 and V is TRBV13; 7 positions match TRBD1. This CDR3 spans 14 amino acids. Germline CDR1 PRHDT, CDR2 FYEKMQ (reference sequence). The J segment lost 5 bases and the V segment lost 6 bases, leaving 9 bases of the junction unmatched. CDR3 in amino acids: CASSSQGGYYGYTF. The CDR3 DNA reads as TGTGCCAGCAGTTCTCAGGGGGGGTATTATGGCTACACCTTC.

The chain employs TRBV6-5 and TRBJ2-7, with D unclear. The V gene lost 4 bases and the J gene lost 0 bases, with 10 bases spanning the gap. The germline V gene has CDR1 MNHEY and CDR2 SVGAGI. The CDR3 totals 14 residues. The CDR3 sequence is CASSSDASSYEQYF. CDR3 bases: TGTGCCAGCAGTTCGGACGCGAGCTCCTACGAGCAGTACTTC.

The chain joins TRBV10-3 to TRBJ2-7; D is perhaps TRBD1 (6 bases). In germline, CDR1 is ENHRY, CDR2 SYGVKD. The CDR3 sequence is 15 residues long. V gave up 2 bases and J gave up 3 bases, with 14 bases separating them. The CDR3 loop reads CAISEGGQGNYEQYF. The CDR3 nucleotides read TGTGCCATCAGTGAGGGGGGACAAGGTAACTACGAGCAGTACTTC.